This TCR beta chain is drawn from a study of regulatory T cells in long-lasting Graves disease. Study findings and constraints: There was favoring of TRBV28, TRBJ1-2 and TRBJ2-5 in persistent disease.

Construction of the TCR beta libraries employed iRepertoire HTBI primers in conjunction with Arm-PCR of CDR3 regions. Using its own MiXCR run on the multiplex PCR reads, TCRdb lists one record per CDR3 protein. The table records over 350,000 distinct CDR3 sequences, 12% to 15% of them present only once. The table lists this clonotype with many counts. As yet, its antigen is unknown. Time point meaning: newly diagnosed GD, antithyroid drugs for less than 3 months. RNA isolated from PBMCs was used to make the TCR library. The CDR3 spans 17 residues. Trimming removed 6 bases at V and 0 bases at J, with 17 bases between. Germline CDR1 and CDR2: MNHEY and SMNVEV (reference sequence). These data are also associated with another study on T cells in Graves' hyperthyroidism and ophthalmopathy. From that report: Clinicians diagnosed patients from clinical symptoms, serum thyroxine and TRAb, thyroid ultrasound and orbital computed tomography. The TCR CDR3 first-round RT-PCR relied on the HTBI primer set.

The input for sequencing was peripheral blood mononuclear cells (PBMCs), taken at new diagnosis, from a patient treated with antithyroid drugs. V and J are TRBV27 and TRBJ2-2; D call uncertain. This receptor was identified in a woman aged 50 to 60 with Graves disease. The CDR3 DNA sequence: TGTGCCAGCAGCGAACAGAATAAACACGCGAACACCGGGGAGCTGTTTTTT. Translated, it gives CASSEQNKHANTGELFF.